This T cell receptor (beta chain) is from a study of blood T cell repertoires in COVID-19. Losses at the gene ends were 0 bases for V and 10 bases for J; bases not matched to a gene: 6. CDR1 is SGHRS, CDR2 YFSETQ, per germline. The CDR3 spans 14 residues. Authors' data handling: Researchers report that nucleated cell counts were estimated from reference gene primer amplification. Sequencing used immunoSEQ multiplex PCR; TCRdb keeps in-frame clones, though not all of them. That table is the source of V, J and clone size, and D and trimming were worked out from the DNA. The sample consists of fewer than 250,000 clones, around 81% of them appearing once.

This receptor was taken from a woman aged 45-65 years with acute COVID-19. The sample consisted of PBMCs or T cells enriched from blood (not recorded which). The chain recombines TRBV5-1 with TRBJ1-4; TRBD1 agrees at 7 bases. The CDR3 DNA reads as TGCGCCAGCAGCTTGGGACAGGGTAGTGGAAAACTGTTTTTT. This codes for CASSLGQGSGKLFF.